This TCR beta chain was identified during a study of shared clonotypes between healthy human individuals. Germline V lookup: CDR1 SEHNR, CDR2 FQNEAQ (reference sequence). V was cut by 4 bases and J by 4 bases, with 16 bases left in between. The CDR3 consists of 15 residues. Donors comprised healthy HIV-negative adults lacking recent acute infections or vaccinations. The data were produced by immunoSEQ multiplex PCR, yet TCRdb's version contains in-frame clones alone and is incomplete. The repertoire holds about 1.1 million clones, with about 72% as singletons. Input material: memory CD4+ T cells from PBMCs. The subset: CD45RA-negative fraction. This sequence was found in a man younger than 30 in good health. Some clones in this sample may be carry-over from other donors' samples. This chain links TRBV7-9 with TRBJ2-5, with D unclear. The CDR3 DNA is TGTGCCAGCAGCTCCCGGCGGATAGGGCCAGAGACCCAGTACTTC. Its translation is CASSSRRIGPETQYF. Supplemented by reference TRBV7-9 and TRBJ2-5, the full variable domain reads DTGVSQNPRHKITKRGQNVTFRCDPISEHNRLYWYRQTLGQGPEFLTYFQNEAQLEKSRLLSDRFSAERPKGSFSTLEIQRTEQGDSAMYLCASSSRRIGPETQYFGPGTRLLVL.